These 21 T cell receptor beta chains were sequenced from one sample in a study of control samples from healthy donors and cancer patients. Sequencing used immunoSEQ multiplex PCR; TCRdb keeps in-frame clones, though not all of them. The profile covers 140,000 to 150,000 clones, with approximately 93% appearing a single time and more than 5% taken by the ten largest. The sample was blood. All receptors derive from a man aged 18 to 35 in good health.

The chain joins TRBV28 to TRBJ1-5; 7 bases line up with TRBD1. Per the germline V gene, CDR1 is MDHEN and CDR2 is SYDVKM. Losses at the gene ends were 7 bases for V and 4 bases for J; bases not matched to a gene: 16. CDR3 length: 17 amino acids. Written as DNA, the CDR3 is TGTGCCAGCATAACTAAGATCCGACAGGGACCTAATCAGCCCCAGCATTTT. Protein sequence: CASITKIRQGPNQPQHF.

The sample holds one count of this clone. The gene calls are TRBV5-5 and TRBJ2-3, with 8 nucleotides matching TRBD2. The V gene's germline CDR1 is SGHKS and CDR2 YYEKEE (reference sequence). V shed 0 bases, J shed 4 bases, and the junction held 10 bases outside the gene matches. The CDR3 is 17 residues long. The CDR3 spells CASSLVLASGFSDTQYF. As DNA, the CDR3 is TGTGCCAGCAGCTTGGTGCTGGCTAGCGGGTTTTCAGATACGCAGTATTTT.

This rearrangement joins TRBV6-5 to TRBJ1-3; D gene uncertain. This CDR3 has 14 amino acids. Trimming left V 0 bases short and J 5 bases short, with 8 bases between. Per the germline V gene, CDR1 is MNHEY and CDR2 is SVGAGI. The CDR3 protein is CASSYSGSRNTIYF. Written as DNA, the CDR3 is TGTGCCAGCAGTTACTCGGGCAGTCGAAACACCATATATTTT.

The chain is built from TRBV30 and TRBJ1-6; tentative D call: TRBD1 (5 bases). The CDR3 spans 14 residues. The germline V gene has CDR1 GTSNPN and CDR2 SVGIG (reference sequence). CDR3 amino acids: CAGRPRVSNSPLHF. The CDR3 DNA follows: TGTGCTGGAAGACCCAGGGTATCTAATTCACCCCTCCACTTT.

The chain has TRBV28 and TRBJ2-7, with a possible D match to TRBD2 (6 bases). The CDR3 consists of 11 residues. The ends were cut back, 8 bases at V and 4 bases at J, with 9 bases in the middle. The germline gives CDR1 MDHEN, CDR2 SYDVKM. This CDR3 is CASAGPYEQYF. The DNA of the CDR3 is TGTGCCAGCGCGGGACCATACGAGCAGTACTTC.

This chain links TRBV6-6 with TRBJ1-6; D is ambiguous. Germline V gives CDR1 MNHNY, CDR2 SVGAGI (reference sequence). Trimming removed 0 bases at V and 8 bases at J, with 8 bases between. The CDR3 loop spans 14 amino acids. Here the CDR3 reads CASSYSIRDSPLHF. CDR3 DNA sequence: TGTGCCAGCAGTTACTCGATAAGAGATTCACCCCTCCACTTT.

The V gene is TRBV27, the J gene TRBJ2-1; 9 positions agree with TRBD1. The CDR3 has 16 amino acids. The V and J ends lost 8 bases and 15 bases, in that order; junction bases with no gene match: 23. Germline V lookup: CDR1 MNHEY, CDR2 SMNVEV (reference sequence). CDR3 region: CASSQTPGQGRPKWFF. DNA for the CDR3: TGTGCCAGCTCCCAGACCCCGGGACAGGGTCGACCTAAGTGGTTCTTC.

The chain recombines TRBV27 with TRBJ2-2; TRBD1 aligns across 10 bases. V was pared by 3 bases and J by 4 bases, with 11 bases of the junction left unmatched. The CDR3 spans 18 residues. Per the germline V gene, CDR1 is MNHEY and CDR2 is SMNVEV (reference sequence). CDR3 residues: CASSLTGSGDRGTGELFF. CDR3 DNA sequence: TGTGCCAGCAGTTTGACAGGCTCGGGGGACAGGGGCACCGGGGAGCTGTTTTTT.

The chain links TRBV7-2 to TRBJ1-2; unclear D gene. CDR3 length equals 14 residues. V lost 3 bases, J lost 1 base, and 9 bases lay in between. From germline, CDR1 is SGHTA and CDR2 FQGNSA. CDR3 in amino acids: CASSLVGGNYGYTF. CDR3 sequence (DNA): TGTGCCAGCAGCTTGGTCGGCGGTAACTATGGCTACACCTTC.

The genes are TRBV28 and TRBJ2-7, with D possibly matching TRBD2 (5 bases). The CDR3 sequence is 14 residues long. V lost 5 bases and J 3 bases, leaving 14 bases between the germline ends. Germline V gene sequence: CDR1 MDHEN, CDR2 SYDVKM. This CDR3 reads CASSPVGRGYEQYF. The CDR3 DNA reads as TGTGCCAGCAGTCCAGTAGGACGGGGCTACGAGCAGTACTTC.

This clone was seen a few times. CDR3 sequence (DNA): TGTGCCAGCAGCCGATTTAGTTCAGCAGATACGCAGTATTTT. This encodes CASSRFSSADTQYF. The V gene is TRBV6-2 or TRBV6-3, the J gene TRBJ2-3; D gene ambiguous. Germline-derived CDR1 and CDR2 are MNHEY and SVGEGT. V was trimmed by 6 bases and J by 4 bases, leaving 14 bases between them. This CDR3 region has 14 residues.

The chain couples TRBV24-1 to TRBJ1-6; D is undetermined. The V gene's germline CDR1 is KGHDR and CDR2 SFDVKD. This CDR3 is 13 amino acids long. Trimming stripped 8 bases from V and 9 bases from J, with 13 bases between. In DNA form, the CDR3 reads TGTGCCACCAATTCGGGGAATAGTTCACCCCTCCACTTT. Protein product: CATNSGNSSPLHF.

The chain is built from TRBV27 and TRBJ2-7, with TRBD1 identical over 9 bases. Losses at the gene ends were 4 bases for V and 4 bases for J; bases not matched to a gene: 5. This CDR3 comprises 14 residues. Germline assignment: CDR1 MNHEY and CDR2 SMNVEV (reference sequence). The CDR3 DNA reads TGTGCCAGCAGTTCGGACAGGGGCTCATACGAGCAGTACTTC. Protein: CASSSDRGSYEQYF.

The genes are TRBV3-1 (or the pseudogene TRBV3-2) and TRBJ1-1; D is uncertain. V was pared by 4 bases and J by 1 base, with 10 bases between. CDR1 and CDR2 from the germline V gene are LGHDT and YNNKEL (reference sequence). The CDR3 spans 14 residues. As DNA, the CDR3 is TGTGCCAGCAGCCGGCGGAGCAGGAACACTGAAGCTTTCTTT. It translates to CASSRRSRNTEAFF.

The V and J genes are TRBV13 and TRBJ2-2, with 10 bases fitting TRBD2. The CDR3 sequence is 17 residues long. The V gene's germline CDR1 is PRHDT and CDR2 FYEKMQ (reference sequence). V lost 5 bases and J lost 7; bases outside the gene matches: 13. For the CDR3, the DNA is TGTGCCAGCAGCCCATACCAGCGGGAGGGGTATGGCGGGGAGCTGTTTTTT. Its translation: CASSPYQREGYGGELFF.

The rearrangement uses TRBV5-8 and TRBJ2-3; D not resolved. Germline-derived CDR1 and CDR2 are SGHTS and YDEGEE. V lost 4 bases to trimming and J lost 7 bases, with 19 bases between them. The CDR3 sequence is 15 residues long. The CDR3 DNA reads as TGTGCCAGCAGCGTCTTTGTAGGAGTTGTGAATACGCAGTATTTT. Translating it yields CASSVFVGVVNTQYF.

The chain combines TRBV9 with TRBJ2-3; no reliable D call. Trimming pared 2 bases from V and 0 bases from J, leaving 10 bases between. Per germline, CDR1 SGDLS and CDR2 YYNGEE. CDR3 size: 15 residues. This chain's CDR3 is CASSVEQISTDTQYF. The CDR3 DNA sequence: TGTGCCAGCAGCGTCGAACAAATTAGCACAGATACGCAGTATTTT.

This clone appeared a single time. The V call is TRBV4-1, the J call TRBJ2-1, with D maybe TRBD1 (6 bases). CDR1 MGHRA and CDR2 YSYEKL come from the germline V gene. Deletions cut 2 bases from V and 3 bases from J, with 14 bases between. The CDR3 runs to 16 residues. The chain's CDR3 is CASSQRGDNIYNEQFF. The CDR3 DNA reads as TGCGCCAGCAGCCAACGAGGGGACAACATCTACAATGAGCAGTTCTTC.

This clone was seen more than once but under ten times. This chain joins TRBV20-1 and TRBJ2-5; D might be TRBD1 or TRBD2, each matching 5 bases. Per the germline V gene, CDR1 is DFQATT and CDR2 is SNEGSKA (reference sequence). CDR3 length: 12 amino acids. Deletions cut 3 bases from V and 4 bases from J, with 9 bases between. CDR3: CSASLRGETQYF. In DNA form, the CDR3 reads TGCAGTGCTAGTCTGAGGGGAGAGACCCAGTACTTC.

This sequence joins TRBV30 and TRBJ2-4; D may match TRBD1 or TRBD2 (5 bases each). CDR3 length: 15 amino acids. Trimming stripped 3 bases from V and 16 bases from J, with 28 bases between. Germline CDR1 reads GTSNPN; CDR2 reads SVGIG (reference sequence). The CDR3 protein is CAWSEGDGFFPSAYF. As DNA, the CDR3 is TGTGCCTGGAGCGAAGGGGACGGATTCTTCCCTAGTGCTTACTTC.

This chain joins TRBV9 and TRBJ1-4, with D hard to call. The CDR3 contains 14 residues. Germline CDR1 reads SGDLS; CDR2 reads YYNGEE. V lost 2 bases to trimming and J lost 0 bases, with 5 bases between them. The CDR3 loop is CASSVRATNEKLFF. CDR3 nucleotide sequence: TGTGCCAGCAGCGTGCGGGCAACTAATGAAAAACTGTTTTTT.